The next 15 T cell receptor beta chains were all read from a single sample in a study of T cell responses to AZD1222 COVID-19 vaccine. Here immunoSEQ multiplex PCR was the method, and the copy in TCRdb shows in-frame clones only, minus some. The data show 180,000 or so clones, about 89% seen once. The sample consisted of peripheral blood, taken on day 0 of AZD1222 vaccination. The receptors were gathered from an adult in good health.

The sample holds one count of this clone. This sample also contains other DNA sequences that code for the same CDR3. V is TRBV9 and J is TRBJ1-5; D uncertain. Germline assignment: CDR1 SGDLS and CDR2 YYNGEE. The V end lost 0 bases, the J end lost 0 bases, and 4 bases lay between the germline ends. This CDR3 has 14 residues. The CDR3 DNA reads as TGTGCCAGCAGCGTAGGGGGTAGCAATCAGCCCCAGCATTTT. Protein sequence: CASSVGGSNQPQHF.

V and J are TRBV7-6 and TRBJ2-3, with TRBD2 matching over 9 bases. CDR1 SGHVS and CDR2 FNYEAQ come from the germline V gene. The CDR3 extends over 17 amino acids. V lost 1 base to trimming and J lost 2 bases; unmatched junction nucleotides: 7. The DNA of the CDR3 is TGTGCCAGCAGCTTAGTGGGCGGGAGGGCCCCCACAGATACGCAGTATTTT. This translates into CASSLVGGRAPTDTQYF.

The rearrangement joins TRBV27 to TRBJ1-1; D is uncertain. Trimming took 2 bases from V and 5 from J, leaving 9 bases between them. The germline V gene has CDR1 MNHEY and CDR2 SMNVEV (reference sequence). This CDR3 comprises 13 residues. The CDR3 loop reads CASSLTWGTEAFF. In DNA, the CDR3 is TGTGCCAGCAGTTTAACGTGGGGTACTGAAGCTTTCTTT.

The gene calls are TRBV4-3 and TRBJ2-5; 7 bases fit TRBD2. Trimming at V came to 4 bases and at J to 8 bases, leaving 10 bases not matched to a gene. Germline CDR1 and CDR2: LGHNA and YSLEER. The CDR3 is made up of 14 amino acids. CDR3 region: CASSRGAGDTTQYF. The CDR3 DNA sequence: TGCGCCAGCAGCCGTGGCGCGGGAGATACTACCCAGTACTTC.

This clone occurred once. This chain joins TRBV10-2 and TRBJ1-2; the D is unclear. V gave up 8 bases and J gave up 6 bases, with 16 bases separating them. Germline V gives CDR1 WSHSY, CDR2 SAAADI. This CDR3 has 13 amino acids. The CDR3 sequence is CASSPLDRDGYTF. DNA for the CDR3: TGCGCCAGCTCCCCCCTCGATCGGGATGGCTACACCTTC.

Note on this clone: Other DNA sequences in this specimen translate into the identical CDR3. The chain uses TRBV6-2 or TRBV6-3 and TRBJ2-5, with D unresolved. The length of the CDR3 is 12 residues. Deletions cut 1 base from V and 2 bases from J, with 2 bases between. Germline values: CDR1 MNHEY, CDR2 SVGEGT. DNA for the CDR3: TGTGCCAGCAGTTACTATCAAGAGACCCAGTACTTC. This translates into CASSYYQETQYF.

This clone turned up a few times. The CDR3 sequence is CASSPGDSIPYEQYF. The CDR3 region has the DNA TGTGCCAGCAGCCCAGGGGACAGTATCCCCTACGAGCAGTACTTC. V usage is TRBV7-9 and J usage is TRBJ2-7; 7 nucleotides align to TRBD1. Germline V CDR1 and CDR2: SEHNR, FQNEAQ (reference sequence). The CDR3 runs to 15 residues. V shed 5 bases and J 2 bases; nucleotides not matched to a gene: 9.

V is TRBV28 and J is TRBJ2-3, with 13 bases that match TRBD2. V dropped 6 bases and J dropped 4; count of bases not matched to a gene: 7. The CDR3 is made up of 16 amino acids. Looked up from germline, CDR1 is MDHEN and CDR2 is SYDVKM. Here the CDR3 DNA reads TGTGCCAGCAGCCGTCGACTAGCGGGAGGCCCAGATACGCAGTATTTT. Protein sequence: CASSRRLAGGPDTQYF.

This chain connects TRBV7-9 to TRBJ2-7; D is uncertain. Looked up from germline, CDR1 is SEHNR and CDR2 is FQNEAQ (reference sequence). The CDR3 is 16 amino acids. Trimming took 4 bases from V and 0 from J, leaving 16 bases between them. DNA for the CDR3: TGTGCCAGCAGCTCCTTTGTGCCTGGCGACTCCTACGAGCAGTACTTC. The encoded protein is CASSSFVPGDSYEQYF.

V is TRBV2 and J is TRBJ2-1, with 8 bases matching TRBD2. The CDR3 totals 16 residues. The V gene's germline CDR1 is SNHLY and CDR2 FYNNEI. After removal of 6 bases from V and 9 bases from J, the junction contained 16 bases not matched to a gene. The CDR3 reads CASSSPRLPRGGEQFF. The CDR3 DNA reads as TGTGCCAGCAGCTCCCCGAGACTCCCCCGGGGGGGTGAGCAGTTCTTC.

This clone was detected a few times. This chain uses TRBV9 with TRBJ1-1, with unresolved D. CDR1 and CDR2 (germline): SGDLS, YYNGEE. The CDR3 runs to 13 residues. Trimming took off 0 bases at V and 6 bases at J, with 9 bases between the two ends. CDR3 bases: TGTGCCAGCAGCGTAGTTGACGAAGCTGAAGCTTTCTTT. This sequence encodes CASSVVDEAEAFF.

This chain joins TRBV5-1 and TRBJ2-1, with 9 bases identical to TRBD2. This CDR3 has 16 amino acids. Germline CDR1 SGHRS, CDR2 YFSETQ. The trim removed 0 bases at V and 6 bases at J, leaving 7 bases unmatched. The CDR3 sequence is CASSLAGLAGINEQFF. CDR3 bases: TGCGCCAGCAGCTTGGCCGGTCTAGCGGGAATCAATGAGCAGTTCTTC.

The V call is TRBV28, the J call TRBJ2-5; 16 bases are a match to TRBD2. The CDR3 sequence is 16 residues long. The germline V gene encodes CDR1 MDHEN and CDR2 SYDVKM. After removal of 5 bases from V and 4 bases from J, the junction contained 4 bases not matched to a gene. CDR3 nucleotide sequence: TGTGCCAGCAGTCTGGGACTAGCGGGAGGGGGAGAGACCCAGTACTTC. Its protein product is CASSLGLAGGGETQYF.

The V gene is TRBV5-1, the J gene TRBJ2-1, with TRBD1 identical over 12 bases. V dropped 4 bases and J dropped 7; count of bases not matched to a gene: 9. The germline V gene encodes CDR1 SGHRS and CDR2 YFSETQ. This CDR3 is 16 amino acids long. In DNA, the CDR3 is TGCGCCAGCAGCATTGCCGGGACAGGGGGCTTAAATGAGCAGTTCTTC. Its protein product is CASSIAGTGGLNEQFF.

This clone occurred once. This sequence joins TRBV6-6 and TRBJ1-6; possibly TRBD1 for D (5 bases). Germline CDR1 MNHNY, CDR2 SVGAGI (reference sequence). Deletions cut 9 bases from V and 10 bases from J, with 19 bases between. The CDR3 runs 14 residues. The CDR3: CASTPRDFGSPLHF. CDR3 nucleotides: TGTGCCAGTACACCACGGGACTTCGGATCACCCCTCCACTTT.